This T cell receptor (beta chain) originates from a study of blood T cell repertoires in COVID-19 (dated by TCRdb to 2018 to 2021). For context, the study as a whole: Collaborator samples came from the United States, Italy and Spain and covered acute and convalescent phases of COVID-19. Deeply sampled blood TCRbeta repertoires from subjects exposed to, actively infected with, or recovered from COVID-19 were included in the dataset. The prospective study material was composed of cDNA or gDNA derived from T cells, B-cell-depleted T cells, or PBMCs. Sample metadata almost always included a de-identified subject ID, COVID-19 status, age in years and sex. Samples were obtained from the ongoing ImmuneRACE study (first 160 participants) and from approximately 1,200 subjects provided by 6 global collaborators. The repertoires were released in a freely available public database meant as a resource for research on the immune response to SARS-CoV-2. Where available, HLA class I and class II types were obtained from metadata supplied by the sample provider rather than from assay-based typing. What the study reported, not specific to this receptor: How much clinical and demographic metadata was included differed by source and by participant, and the metadata was provided uncurated.

The immunoSEQ Assay, a bias-controlled multiplex PCR, was used to amplify TCRbeta CDR3 regions from genomic DNA. Per the original workflow: The number of nucleated cells in each sample was estimated from the amplification of reference gene primers within the assay. To quantify the absolute abundance of each unique TCRbeta CDR3 rearrangement, sequence reads were collapsed and filtered. For each sample, productive Simpson clonality was calculated as the square root of Simpson's diversity index across productive rearrangements. The immuneACCESS repertoire file appears here via TCRdb, limited to in-frame rearrangements. These files lack a portion of the clones; in checked studies, under half of the deficit traces to unresolved V genes, and the cause of the others is not known. V and J calls and clone size are as listed in that table; D and trimming were resolved from the DNA. The sample table lists about 78,000 clones, around 90% of them with a count of one. Together, the top ten hold around 0.93% of the sample.

A word on this clone: Its antigen is currently not known. Base qualities were left out, and no much larger clone turns up one base away.

Each collaborating institution followed its own protocols to collect whole blood in K2EDTA tubes. For TCRbeta analysis, collaborators shipped samples as frozen whole blood, isolated PBMCs, or DNA extracted from either of those sample types. From the cysteine through the phenylalanine, the CDR3 covers 13 amino acids. Just the 39-base CDR3 DNA is kept, in frame starting at base 1. The sequencing input was peripheral blood. The chain is encoded by TRBV1 joined to TRBJ2-1; TRBD2 was called by the table and not checked on the DNA. TRBV1 is classified as a pseudogene. The receptor was isolated from a woman in her 50s in a cohort sampled during active COVID-19. The CDR3: CTSRQRRGNEQFF. The DNA sequence is given as TGCACCAGCAGGCAACGACGGGGCAATGAGCAGTTCTTC.